Below, one T cell receptor (beta chain) is given with its context. The data derive from a study of CD8 T cells in Susac syndrome. Reverse transcription of roughly 0.45 to 1 ug RNA was performed with random hexamers. Amplification of TCR beta CDR3 was carried out by immunoSEQ multiplex PCR, which covered 54 Vbeta and 13 Jbeta segments. From the immunoSEQ multiplex PCR reads, TCRdb called clonotypes with MiXCR, one entry per CDR3 protein. The sample holds roughly 400,000 distinct CDR3 sequences; 75% to 90% are singletons and the top ten take 0.09% to 0.15%. The specimen sequenced was CD8+ T cells from PBMCs. This sequence was found in a human donor with multiple sclerosis.

The CDR3 DNA is TGCGCCAGCAGCCGGCTCCGGGACGACAATCAGCCCCAGCATTTT. Protein sequence: CASSRLRDDNQPQHF. The V and J genes are TRBV4-1 and TRBJ1-5; D possibly corresponds to TRBD1 (5 bases). The CDR3 length is 15 residues. Germline V gene data show CDR1 as MGHRA and CDR2 as YSYEKL. V lost 4 bases to trimming and J lost 3 bases, with 13 bases between them.